This entry lists 19 T cell receptor beta chains sequenced from one sample in a study of T-cell reconstitution after alpha-beta-depleted transplantation in children. Library preparation (for TCRbeta) was performed with unique molecular identifiers. MiXCR, run by TCRdb on the PCR reads, gives a single entry per CDR3 protein. The top ten clones hold over 2.5% of a sample with about 240,000 distinct CDR3 sequences, roughly 24% of them seen once. Material: PBMCs, obtained before TCRalphabeta/CD19-depleted stem cell transplant. Receptor source: a girl under 10 years old with Fanconi anemia, due to receive a stem cell transplant.

This clonotype was found once. The chain couples TRBV6-4 to TRBJ2-7; D might be TRBD2 (5 bases). The CDR3 length is 13 residues. V gave up 10 bases and J gave up 7 bases, with 20 bases separating them. Germline CDR1 reads MRHNA; CDR2 reads SNTAGT. CDR3 DNA: TGTGCCAACAAAGAAGGACTTCCGAGTGAGCAGTACTTC. Protein product: CANKEGLPSEQYF.

There are a few counts of this clonotype. The gene calls are TRBV20-1 and TRBJ2-1; D not resolved. The CDR3 length is 13 residues. Trimming removed 0 bases from V and 8 bases from J, with 11 bases in between. Germline V lookup: CDR1 DFQATT, CDR2 SNEGSKA (reference sequence). CDR3 sequence: CSARDPQVDEQFF. The DNA of the CDR3 is TGCAGTGCTAGAGATCCCCAAGTCGATGAGCAGTTCTTC.

The genes are TRBV29-1 and TRBJ2-7; TRBD1 matches 9 bases. J was trimmed by 4 bases and V by 7 bases; bases with no gene match: 8. Germline CDR1 reads SQVTM; CDR2 reads ANQGSEA. CDR3 length: 13 amino acids. The CDR3 DNA sequence: TGCAGCGCCTTGGACAGGGGAAAATACGAGCAGTACTTC. Its translation is CSALDRGKYEQYF.

This clonotype occurred many times. This chain joins TRBV29-1 and TRBJ2-7; TRBD1 matches 9 bases. V lost 4 bases, J lost 3 bases, and 4 bases stayed unmatched. This CDR3 comprises 13 residues. Germline V gives CDR1 SQVTM, CDR2 ANQGSEA. The CDR3 DNA reads as TGCAGCGTTGCGGGACAGGGAATCTACGAGCAGTACTTC. It yields the protein CSVAGQGIYEQYF.

The chain combines TRBV29-1 with TRBJ2-7; 7 bases fit TRBD2. The trim removed 1 base at V and 1 base at J, leaving 7 bases unmatched. CDR1 SQVTM and CDR2 ANQGSEA come from the germline V gene. The CDR3 has 15 amino acids. Written as DNA, the CDR3 is TGCAGCGTTGAAGGTGCTAGCGGCCTTTCCTACGAGCAGTACTTC. It is translated as CSVEGASGLSYEQYF.

This clonotype turned up a few times. The rearrangement joins TRBV5-1 to TRBJ2-1; the match to TRBD1 covers 9 bases. CDR1 is SGHRS and CDR2 is YFSETQ in the germline V gene. The CDR3 runs 14 residues. V shed 0 bases, J shed 6 bases, and the junction held 1 base outside the gene matches. As DNA, the CDR3 is TGCGCCAGCAGCTTGGTGACAGGGGGCAATGAGCAGTTCTTC. Translation: CASSLVTGGNEQFF. The full variable domain, rest sourced from reference TRBV5-1 and TRBJ2-1, is KAGVTQTPRYLIKTRGQQVTLSCSPISGHRSVSWYQQTPGQGLQFLFEYFSETQRNKGNFPGRFSGRQFSNSRSEMNVSTLELGDSALYLCASSLVTGGNEQFFGPGTRLTVL.

In this sample, this clonotype turned up many times. The V call is TRBV24-1, the J call TRBJ2-3; D remains unclear. Germline V gene lookup returns CDR1 KGHDR and CDR2 SFDVKD. The V and J ends lost 3 bases and 0 bases respectively, with 9 bases between them. The CDR3 is 15 residues long. Here the CDR3 reads CATSDPADSTDTQYF. The CDR3 nucleotides read TGTGCCACCAGTGATCCGGCGGATAGCACAGATACGCAGTATTTT.

A note on this clonotype: Possible read error: a much larger clone is one base away. The CDR3 reads CTSSLSGAGGDYGYTF. The CDR3 DNA reads as TGTACCAGCAGTTTATCCGGGGCAGGGGGCGACTATGGCTACACCTTC. This chain joins TRBV12-3 or TRBV12-4 and TRBJ1-2, with TRBD1 identical over 8 bases. The CDR3 is 16 residues long.

The V call is TRBV5-6, the J call TRBJ2-2; 11 nucleotides align to TRBD2. Germline CDR1 SGHDT, CDR2 YYEEEE. The CDR3 covers 16 residues. V lost 2 bases and J lost 7; bases outside the gene matches: 7. Here the CDR3 reads CASSFSLAGVVGELFF. The CDR3 nucleotides read TGTGCCAGCAGCTTTTCACTAGCGGGAGTTGTCGGGGAGCTGTTTTTT. The full variable domain, completed using reference TRBV5-6 and TRBJ2-2, is DAGVTQSPTHLIKTRGQQVTLRCSPKSGHDTVSWYQQALGQGPQFIFQYYEEEERQRGNFPDRFSGHQFPNYSSELNVNALLLGDSALYLCASSFSLAGVVGELFFGEGSRLTVL.

The genes are TRBV12-3 or TRBV12-4 and TRBJ2-1; D possibly corresponds to TRBD2 (6 bases). The CDR3 contains 14 residues. V lost 3 bases and J 3 bases, leaving 9 bases between the germline ends. The CDR3 sequence: CASSFGTFYNEQFF. CDR3 nucleotide sequence: TGTGCCAGCAGTTTCGGGACTTTCTACAATGAGCAGTTCTTC.

The chain combines TRBV6-1 with TRBJ2-1; either TRBD1 or TRBD2 may supply D (5 bases each). CDR1 and CDR2 (germline): MNHNS, SASEGT. The ends were cut back, 7 bases at V and 5 bases at J, with 15 bases in the middle. The CDR3 is 14 residues long. DNA of the CDR3: TGTGCCAGCACCCCTGATGAGGGACACAATGAGCAGTTCTTC. Translated: CASTPDEGHNEQFF.

The V gene is TRBV29-1, the J gene TRBJ2-1; D is uncertain. V lost 8 bases to trimming and J lost 2 bases, with 16 bases between them. The germline V gene encodes CDR1 SQVTM and CDR2 ANQGSEA. CDR3 length: 14 residues. The CDR3 region has the DNA TGCAGCTACCGAGGTGAGAGTACCTACAATGAGCAGTTCTTC. Encoded protein: CSYRGESTYNEQFF.

The chain uses TRBV5-1 and TRBJ2-3; D might be TRBD2 (6 bases). Per germline, CDR1 SGHRS and CDR2 YFSETQ. CDR3 size: 17 residues. The V and J ends lost 0 bases and 4 bases respectively, with 18 bases between them. The CDR3 spells CASSLGPRRGDADTQYF. The CDR3 DNA reads TGCGCCAGCAGCTTGGGCCCCCGGCGGGGTGACGCAGATACGCAGTATTTT.

The J gene is TRBJ2-1, the V gene TRBV6-2 or TRBV6-3; possible D gene TRBD2, 5 bases. Germline loops: CDR1 MNHEY, CDR2 SVGEGT. The V end was cut by 0 bases, the J end by 4 bases, with 10 bases between. The CDR3 runs 15 residues. In DNA form, the CDR3 reads TGTGCCAGCAGTTACTCTCTAGCAGCTTACAATGAGCAGTTCTTC. Translating it yields CASSYSLAAYNEQFF.

This clonotype was counted between two and nine times. The chain couples TRBV4-1 to TRBJ2-7, with D perhaps matching TRBD2 (5 bases). There are 14 residues in the CDR3. V gave up 1 base and J gave up 2 bases, with 9 bases separating them. Germline CDR1 reads MGHRA; CDR2 reads YSYEKL. The CDR3: CASSQAGWAYEQYF. Written as DNA, the CDR3 is TGCGCCAGCAGCCAAGCGGGATGGGCCTACGAGCAGTACTTC.

A few counts support this clonotype. The chain carries TRBV5-1 and TRBJ2-1; TRBD2 aligns across 8 bases. Trimming took 0 bases from V and 2 from J; bases not matched to a gene: 4. Germline V gene lookup returns CDR1 SGHRS and CDR2 YFSETQ. The CDR3 runs to 16 residues. The CDR3 DNA reads TGCGCCAGCAGCTTGGTTTCGCGGGGGGCCTACAATGAGCAGTTCTTC. This gives the protein CASSLVSRGAYNEQFF.

The V call is TRBV18, the J call TRBJ1-1; possible D gene TRBD1, 6 bases. Deletions cut 4 bases from V and 3 bases from J, with 18 bases between. Germline CDR1 KGHSH, CDR2 LQKENI. The CDR3 consists of 16 residues. The CDR3 DNA reads TGTGCCAGCTCACTCCGTCCTCCGGCAGGGGACACTGAAGCTTTCTTT. It translates to CASSLRPPAGDTEAFF. The full variable domain, completed using reference TRBV18 and TRBJ1-1, is NAGVMQNPRHLVRRRGQEARLRCSPMKGHSHVYWYRQLPEEGLKFMVYLQKENIIDESGMPKERFSAEFPKEGPSILRIQQVVRGDSAAYFCASSLRPPAGDTEAFFGQGTRLTVV.

This clonotype occurred a few times. The CDR3 DNA follows: TGCAGCGTTGCCGGGACAGGGGGAACGGGCACAAGTGAGCAGTTCTTC. Translating it yields CSVAGTGGTGTSEQFF. The J gene is TRBJ2-1, the V gene TRBV29-1; 11 bases fit TRBD1. CDR3 length: 16 residues. V trimming: 4 bases; J trimming: 9 bases; junction bases outside the gene matches: 14. CDR1 and CDR2 (germline): SQVTM, ANQGSEA.

There are a few counts of this clonotype. The CDR3 coding sequence is TGCGCCAGCAGCCAGGCTAGCGCCAATGAGCAGTTCTTC. Its translation is CASSQASANEQFF. This chain links TRBV4-1 with TRBJ2-1; TRBD2 is a possible D gene (6 bases). The CDR3 runs 13 residues. Germline V gives CDR1 MGHRA, CDR2 YSYEKL. V was clipped by 3 bases and J by 6 bases, with 9 bases between them.